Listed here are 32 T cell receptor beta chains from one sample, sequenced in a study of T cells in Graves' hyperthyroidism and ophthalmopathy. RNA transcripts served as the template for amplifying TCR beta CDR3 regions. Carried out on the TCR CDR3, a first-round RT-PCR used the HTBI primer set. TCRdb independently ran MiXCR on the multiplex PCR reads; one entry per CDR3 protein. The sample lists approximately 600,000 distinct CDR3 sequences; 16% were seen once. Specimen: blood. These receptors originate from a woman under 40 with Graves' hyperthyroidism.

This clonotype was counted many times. CDR3 sequence reads: CASSFQGFDTEAFF. The CDR3 coding sequence is TGCGCCAGCAGCTTCCAGGGGTTTGACACTGAAGCTTTCTTT. The V gene is TRBV5-1, the J gene TRBJ1-1, with D possibly TRBD1 on 6 matching bases. The germline gives CDR1 SGHRS, CDR2 YFSETQ. Between the trimmed V and J ends, which lost 2 bases and 3 bases, there was a span of 11 bases. This CDR3 comprises 14 residues.

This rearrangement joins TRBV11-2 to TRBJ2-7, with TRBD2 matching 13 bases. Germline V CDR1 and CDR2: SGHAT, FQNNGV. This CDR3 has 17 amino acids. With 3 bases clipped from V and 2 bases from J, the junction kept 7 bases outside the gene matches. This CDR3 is CASSFTSGRVGPYEQYF. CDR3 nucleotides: TGTGCCAGCAGCTTTACTAGCGGGAGGGTGGGGCCCTACGAGCAGTACTTC.

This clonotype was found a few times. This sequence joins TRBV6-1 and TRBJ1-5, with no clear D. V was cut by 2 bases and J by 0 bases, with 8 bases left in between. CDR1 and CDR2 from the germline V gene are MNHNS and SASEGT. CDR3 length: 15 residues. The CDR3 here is CASSERDGSNQPQHF. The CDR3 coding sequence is TGTGCCAGCAGTGAAAGGGATGGTAGCAATCAGCCCCAGCATTTT.

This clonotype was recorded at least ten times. The DNA of the CDR3 is TGCAGTGCTACCAAGGGGACAGGAGTCACTGAAGCTTTCTTT. Its protein product is CSATKGTGVTEAFF. The chain employs TRBV20-1 and TRBJ1-1; 8 nucleotides align to TRBD1. The CDR3 spans 14 residues. Losses at the gene ends were 4 bases for V and 4 bases for J; bases not matched to a gene: 8. CDR1 and CDR2 (germline): DFQATT, SNEGSKA (reference sequence).

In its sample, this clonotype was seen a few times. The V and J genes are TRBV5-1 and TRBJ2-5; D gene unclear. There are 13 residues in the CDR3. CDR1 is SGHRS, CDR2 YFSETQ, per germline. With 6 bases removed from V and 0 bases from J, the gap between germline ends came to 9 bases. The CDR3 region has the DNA TGCGCCAGCACCCCTGGGGACCAAGAGACCCAGTACTTC. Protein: CASTPGDQETQYF. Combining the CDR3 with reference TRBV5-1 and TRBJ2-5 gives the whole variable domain KAGVTQTPRYLIKTRGQQVTLSCSPISGHRSVSWYQQTPGQGLQFLFEYFSETQRNKGNFPGRFSGRQFSNSRSEMNVSTLELGDSALYLCASTPGDQETQYFGPGTRLLVL.

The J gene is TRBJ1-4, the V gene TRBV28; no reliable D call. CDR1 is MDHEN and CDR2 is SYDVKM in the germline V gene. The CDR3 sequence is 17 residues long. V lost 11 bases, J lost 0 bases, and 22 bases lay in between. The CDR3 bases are TGTGCCTTCAGTTTATTAGCTAGGCGAGCAACTAATGAAAAACTGTTTTTT. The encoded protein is CAFSLLARRATNEKLFF.

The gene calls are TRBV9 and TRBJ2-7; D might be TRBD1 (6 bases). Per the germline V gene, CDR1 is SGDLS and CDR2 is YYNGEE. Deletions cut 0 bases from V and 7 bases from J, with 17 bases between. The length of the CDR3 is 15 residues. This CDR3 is CASSVGRGTFEEQYF. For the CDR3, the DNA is TGTGCCAGCAGCGTAGGAAGGGGGACATTTGAAGAGCAGTACTTC.

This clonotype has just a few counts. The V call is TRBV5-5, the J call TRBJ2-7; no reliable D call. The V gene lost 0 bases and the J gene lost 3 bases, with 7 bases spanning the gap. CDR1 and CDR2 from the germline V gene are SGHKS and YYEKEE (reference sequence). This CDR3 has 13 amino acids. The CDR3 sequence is CASSLVSNYEQYF. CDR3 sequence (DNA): TGTGCCAGCAGCTTGGTGTCCAACTACGAGCAGTACTTC.

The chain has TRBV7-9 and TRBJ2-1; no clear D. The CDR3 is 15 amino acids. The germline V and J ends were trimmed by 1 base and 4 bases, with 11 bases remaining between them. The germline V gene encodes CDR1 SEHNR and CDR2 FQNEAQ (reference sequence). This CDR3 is CASSLDEVQYNEQFF. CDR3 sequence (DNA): TGTGCCAGCAGCTTAGATGAAGTACAGTACAATGAGCAGTTCTTC.

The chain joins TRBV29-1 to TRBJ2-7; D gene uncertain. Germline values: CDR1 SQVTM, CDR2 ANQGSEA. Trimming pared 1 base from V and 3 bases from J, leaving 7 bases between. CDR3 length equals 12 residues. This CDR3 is CSVEVQGYEQYF. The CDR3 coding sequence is TGCAGCGTTGAAGTCCAAGGCTACGAGCAGTACTTC.

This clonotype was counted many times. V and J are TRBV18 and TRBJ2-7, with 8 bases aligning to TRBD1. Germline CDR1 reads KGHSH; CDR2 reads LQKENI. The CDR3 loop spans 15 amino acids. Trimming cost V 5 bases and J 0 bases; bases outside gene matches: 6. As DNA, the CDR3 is TGTGCCAGCTCATCCGGGACAGGAGCCTCCTACGAGCAGTACTTC. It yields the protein CASSSGTGASYEQYF.

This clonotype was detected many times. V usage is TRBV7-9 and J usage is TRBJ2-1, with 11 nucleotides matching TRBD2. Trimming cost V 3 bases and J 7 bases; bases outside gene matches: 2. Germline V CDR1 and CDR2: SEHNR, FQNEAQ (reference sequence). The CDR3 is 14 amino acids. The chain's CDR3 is CASSLASGGNEQFF. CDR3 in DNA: TGTGCCAGCAGCTTGGCTAGCGGGGGGAATGAGCAGTTCTTC.

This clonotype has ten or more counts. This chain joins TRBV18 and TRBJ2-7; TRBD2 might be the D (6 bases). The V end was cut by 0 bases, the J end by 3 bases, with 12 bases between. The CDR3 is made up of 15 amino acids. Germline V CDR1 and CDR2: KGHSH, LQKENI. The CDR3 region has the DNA TGTGCCAGCTCACCACCACTAGCTCGAGGCTACGAGCAGTACTTC. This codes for CASSPPLARGYEQYF. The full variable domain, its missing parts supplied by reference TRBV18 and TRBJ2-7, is NAGVMQNPRHLVRRRGQEARLRCSPMKGHSHVYWYRQLPEEGLKFMVYLQKENIIDESGMPKERFSAEFPKEGPSILRIQQVVRGDSAAYFCASSPPLARGYEQYFGPGTRLTVT.

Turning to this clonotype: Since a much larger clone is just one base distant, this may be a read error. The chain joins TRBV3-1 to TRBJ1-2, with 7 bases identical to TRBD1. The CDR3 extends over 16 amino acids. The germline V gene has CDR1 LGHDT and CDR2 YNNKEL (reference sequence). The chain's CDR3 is CASSQDGTATNFGYTF. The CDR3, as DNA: TGTGCCAGCAGCCAAGATGGGACAGCTACCAACTTTGGCTACACCTTC. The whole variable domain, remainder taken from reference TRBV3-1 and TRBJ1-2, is DTAVSQTPKYLVTQMGNDKSIKCEQNLGHDTMYWYKQDSKKFLKIMFSYNNKELIINETVPNRFSPKSPDKAHLNLHINSLELGDSAVYFCASSQDGTATNFGYTFGSGTRLTVV.

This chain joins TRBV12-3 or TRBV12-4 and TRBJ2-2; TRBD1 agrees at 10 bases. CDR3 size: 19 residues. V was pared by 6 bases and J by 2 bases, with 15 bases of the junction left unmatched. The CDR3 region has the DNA TGTGCCAGCAGCTTCCCCGGACAGGGGGGCATACTCAACACCGGGGAGCTGTTTTTT. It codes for CASSFPGQGGILNTGELFF.

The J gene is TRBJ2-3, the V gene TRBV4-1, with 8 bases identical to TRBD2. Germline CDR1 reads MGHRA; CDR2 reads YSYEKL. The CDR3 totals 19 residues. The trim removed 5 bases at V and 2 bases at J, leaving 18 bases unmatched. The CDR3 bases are TGCGCCAGCAGCTCCCTGTCGCGGGGGCAGCGGGGGTCCACAGATACGCAGTATTTT. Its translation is CASSSLSRGQRGSTDTQYF.

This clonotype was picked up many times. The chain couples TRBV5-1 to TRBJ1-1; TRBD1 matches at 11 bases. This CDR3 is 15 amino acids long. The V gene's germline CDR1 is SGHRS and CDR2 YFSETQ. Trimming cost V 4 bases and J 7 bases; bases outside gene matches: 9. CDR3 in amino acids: CASSVVPGQGVEAFF. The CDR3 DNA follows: TGCGCCAGCAGCGTCGTCCCGGGACAGGGGGTTGAAGCTTTCTTT.

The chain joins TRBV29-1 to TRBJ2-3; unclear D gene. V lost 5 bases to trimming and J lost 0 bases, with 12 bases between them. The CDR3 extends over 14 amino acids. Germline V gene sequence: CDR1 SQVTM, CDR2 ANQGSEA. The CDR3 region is CSVNSFSSTDTQYF. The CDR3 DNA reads TGCAGCGTTAACAGTTTTTCTAGCACAGATACGCAGTATTTT.

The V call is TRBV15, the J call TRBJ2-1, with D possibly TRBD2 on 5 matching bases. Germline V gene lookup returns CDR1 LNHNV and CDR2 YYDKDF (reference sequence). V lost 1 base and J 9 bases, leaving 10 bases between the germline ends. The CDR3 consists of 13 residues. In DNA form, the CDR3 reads TGTGCCACCAGCAGAGTGAACGGAGGTGAGCAGTTCTTC. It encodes CATSRVNGGEQFF.

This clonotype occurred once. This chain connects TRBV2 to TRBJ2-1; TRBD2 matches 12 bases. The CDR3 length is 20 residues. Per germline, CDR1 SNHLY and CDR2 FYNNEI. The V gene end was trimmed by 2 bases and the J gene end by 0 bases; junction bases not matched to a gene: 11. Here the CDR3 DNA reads TGTGCCAGCAGTGAAATTGGTCTAGCGGGAGGGTCCCCCTCCTACAATGAGCAGTTCTTC. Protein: CASSEIGLAGGSPSYNEQFF.

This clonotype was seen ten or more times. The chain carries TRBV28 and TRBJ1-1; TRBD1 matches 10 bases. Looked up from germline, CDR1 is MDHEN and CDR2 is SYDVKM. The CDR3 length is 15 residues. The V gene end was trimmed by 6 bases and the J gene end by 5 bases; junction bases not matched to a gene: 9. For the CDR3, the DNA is TGTGCCAGCAGCTTGACAGGGGGCGGATATACTGAAGCTTTCTTT. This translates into CASSLTGGGYTEAFF.

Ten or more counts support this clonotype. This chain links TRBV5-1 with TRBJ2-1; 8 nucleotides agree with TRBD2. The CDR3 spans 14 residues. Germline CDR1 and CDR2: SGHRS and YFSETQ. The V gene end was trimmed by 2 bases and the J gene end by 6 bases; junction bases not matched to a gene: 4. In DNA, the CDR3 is TGCGCCAGCAGCTTAATAGCGGGACTCAATGAGCAGTTCTTC. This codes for CASSLIAGLNEQFF.

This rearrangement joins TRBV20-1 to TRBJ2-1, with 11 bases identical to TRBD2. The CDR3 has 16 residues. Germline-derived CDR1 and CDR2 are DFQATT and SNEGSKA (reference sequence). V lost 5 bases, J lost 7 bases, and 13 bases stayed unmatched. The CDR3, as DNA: TGCAGTGCTTCGCTCGGGACTAGCGGACGCTCGAATGAGCAGTTCTTC. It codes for CSASLGTSGRSNEQFF.

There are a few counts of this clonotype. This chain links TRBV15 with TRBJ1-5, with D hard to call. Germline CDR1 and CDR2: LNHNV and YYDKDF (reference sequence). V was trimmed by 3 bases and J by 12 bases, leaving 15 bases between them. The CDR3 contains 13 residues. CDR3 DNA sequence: TGTGCCACCAGCAGGGACCCCGTAGATCACCAGCATTTT. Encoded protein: CATSRDPVDHQHF.

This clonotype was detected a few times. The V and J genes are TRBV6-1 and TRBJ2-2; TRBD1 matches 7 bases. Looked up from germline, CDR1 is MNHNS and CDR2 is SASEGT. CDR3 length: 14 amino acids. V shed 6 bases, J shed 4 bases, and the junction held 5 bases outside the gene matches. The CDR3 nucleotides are TGTGCCAGCAGGCAACAGGGGAGCACCGGGGAGCTGTTTTTT. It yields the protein CASRQQGSTGELFF.

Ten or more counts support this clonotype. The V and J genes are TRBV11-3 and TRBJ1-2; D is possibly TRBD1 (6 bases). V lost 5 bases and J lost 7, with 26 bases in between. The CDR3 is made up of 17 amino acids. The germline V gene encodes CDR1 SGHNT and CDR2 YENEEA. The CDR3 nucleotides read TGTGCCAGCAGCGGAAGAGATACGACAGGATACCTTTCTGGCTACACCTTC. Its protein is CASSGRDTTGYLSGYTF.

CDR3 nucleotide sequence: TGTGCCAGCAGCCACGGGCCTAAAAGCACCGGGGAGCTGTTTTTT. Translation gives CASSHGPKSTGELFF. The chain carries TRBV3-1 and TRBJ2-2, with no clear D. V lost 3 bases and J 4 bases, leaving 12 bases between the germline ends. This CDR3 is 15 amino acids long. In germline, CDR1 is LGHDT, CDR2 YNNKEL (reference sequence). Full variable domain (remainder filled in from reference TRBV3-1 and TRBJ2-2): DTAVSQTPKYLVTQMGNDKSIKCEQNLGHDTMYWYKQDSKKFLKIMFSYNNKELIINETVPNRFSPKSPDKAHLNLHINSLELGDSAVYFCASSHGPKSTGELFFGEGSRLTVL.

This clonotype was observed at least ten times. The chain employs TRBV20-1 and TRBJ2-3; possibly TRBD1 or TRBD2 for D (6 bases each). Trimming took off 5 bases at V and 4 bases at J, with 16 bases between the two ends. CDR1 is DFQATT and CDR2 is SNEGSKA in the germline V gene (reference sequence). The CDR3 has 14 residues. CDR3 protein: CSAETRGHADTQYF. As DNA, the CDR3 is TGCAGTGCTGAGACCCGGGGGCACGCAGATACGCAGTATTTT.

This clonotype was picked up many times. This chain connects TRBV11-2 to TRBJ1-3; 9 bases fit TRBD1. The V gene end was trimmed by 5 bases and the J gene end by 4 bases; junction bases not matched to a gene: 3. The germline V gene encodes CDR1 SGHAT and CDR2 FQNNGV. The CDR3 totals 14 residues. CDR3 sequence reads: CASSQDRGGNTIYF. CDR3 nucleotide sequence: TGTGCCAGCAGCCAAGACAGGGGGGGAAACACCATATATTTT.

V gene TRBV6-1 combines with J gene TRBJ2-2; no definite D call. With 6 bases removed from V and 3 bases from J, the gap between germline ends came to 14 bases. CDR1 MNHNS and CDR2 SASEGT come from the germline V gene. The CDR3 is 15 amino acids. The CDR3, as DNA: TGTGCCAGCAGACGGAGTTCAACGCACACCGGGGAGCTGTTTTTT. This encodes CASRRSSTHTGELFF.

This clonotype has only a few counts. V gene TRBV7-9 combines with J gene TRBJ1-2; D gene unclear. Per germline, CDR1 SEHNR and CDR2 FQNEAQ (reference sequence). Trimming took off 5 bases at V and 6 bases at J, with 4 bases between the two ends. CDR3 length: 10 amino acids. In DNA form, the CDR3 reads TGTGCCAGCAGCCTTCATGGCTACACCTTC. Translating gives CASSLHGYTF.

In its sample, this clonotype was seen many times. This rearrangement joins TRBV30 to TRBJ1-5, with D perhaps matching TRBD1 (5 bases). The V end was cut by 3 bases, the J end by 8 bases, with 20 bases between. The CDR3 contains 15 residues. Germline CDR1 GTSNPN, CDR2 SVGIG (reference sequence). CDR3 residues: CAWRKVTGNMKPQHF. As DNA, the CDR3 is TGTGCCTGGAGAAAAGTCACAGGCAACATGAAGCCCCAGCATTTT.